This TCR beta chain was documented in a study of cytomegalovirus exposure and HLA in healthy donors. Study in general: In an early release, HLA-typed donors contributed tens of millions of unique TCR sequences. Points from the study as a whole: According to an earlier analysis, most TCR beta V segments yielded productive rearrangements about 87% or about 30% of the time. Presence/absence analysis assumed near-uniform sequencing depth across donors. Through in vitro validation, three CMV-associated chains were shown to be specific for CMV antigens.

Researchers ran the PCR with 60 Vbeta and 13 Jbeta primers. Assay: immunoSEQ multiplex PCR; the TCRdb copy retains only in-frame clones and omits some. The sample comprises some 130,000 clones, roughly 78% of which are singletons, and about 4.9% rests with the top ten. CDR3 length equals 13 residues. Germline V gives CDR1 LNHDA, CDR2 SQIVND (reference sequence). The germline V and J ends were trimmed by 5 bases and 5 bases, with 12 bases remaining between them. This clone was picked up a small number of times. Its target is not known. The material sequenced was PBMCs. The chain links TRBV19 to TRBJ2-5, with D maybe TRBD2 (6 bases). This TCR came from a young man in good health. The CDR3: CASSGRGGETQYF. CDR3 nucleotides: TGTGCCAGTAGTGGTAGGGGAGGCGAGACCCAGTACTTC.